This TCR beta chain comes out of a study of blood T cell repertoires in COVID-19. Study details: The analysed material was cDNA or gDNA that came from T cells, B-cell-depleted T cells, or PBMCs.

Methods used by the authors: Quantification of nucleated cells was approximated via reference gene primer amplification. Sequenced by immunoSEQ multiplex PCR; TCRdb stores in-frame clones only, minus some. V and J calls and clone size are copied from that table; D and trimming were computed from the DNA. The table lists around 270,000 clones, around 84% of them singletons. The CDR3 spans 14 residues. Germline V lookup: CDR1 MNHEY, CDR2 SVGAGI. Unmatched junction bases numbered 8, after V lost 7 bases and J lost 2 bases. This clone was detected only once. The sequence came from a man in his 60s with acute or convalescent COVID-19. V is TRBV6-5 and J is TRBJ2-7; 7 bases are shared with TRBD2. The sample consisted of peripheral blood. The DNA for the CDR3 is TGTGCCAGCATTCAAACCGGGACTACCTACGAGCAGTACTTC. This gives the protein CASIQTGTTYEQYF.